Listed here are 26 T cell receptor beta chains from one sample, sequenced in a study of blood T cell repertoires in COVID-19. Here immunoSEQ multiplex PCR was the method, and the copy in TCRdb shows in-frame clones only, minus some. The sample consists of around 200,000 clones, around 82% of them appearing once. Input material: peripheral blood. All receptors derive from a man aged 40-49 years with active or convalescent COVID-19.

V gene TRBV3-1 (or the pseudogene TRBV3-2) combines with J gene TRBJ2-7, with 7 bases identical to TRBD1. The junction had 7 bases not matched to a gene; V was cut back by 5 bases and J by 3 bases. The V gene's germline CDR1 is LGHDT and CDR2 YNNKEL (reference sequence). This CDR3 contains 14 residues. The CDR3 region is CASSLLGQVYEQYF. CDR3 coding DNA: TGTGCCAGCAGCTTACTTGGACAGGTCTACGAGCAGTACTTC.

This chain connects TRBV11-2 to TRBJ2-7, with a tentative D call TRBD2 (5 bases). The germline gives CDR1 SGHAT, CDR2 FQNNGV. Trimming stripped 4 bases from V and 7 bases from J, with 8 bases between. This CDR3 region has 11 residues. CDR3 coding DNA: TGTGCCAGCAGCTGGAGGATGGAGCAGTACTTC. It codes for CASSWRMEQYF.

DNA for the CDR3: TGTGCCAGCAGCCGCGGGGTTGGAGGCACAGATACGCAGTATTTT. Protein sequence: CASSRGVGGTDTQYF. This rearrangement joins TRBV7-3 to TRBJ2-3, with a possible D match to TRBD2 (6 bases). This CDR3 has 15 residues. Germline V gives CDR1 SGHTA, CDR2 FQGTGA. Trimming removed 5 bases from V and 1 base from J, with 13 bases in between.

This clone was seen a handful of times. The chain recombines TRBV4-3 with TRBJ2-7, with a tentative D call TRBD1 (6 bases). The CDR3 sequence is 15 residues long. CDR1 is LGHNA and CDR2 is YSLEER in the germline V gene. Trimming removed 0 bases from V and 5 bases from J, with 14 bases in between. CDR3 bases: TGCGCCAGCAGCCAAGATACAGGGTCGAGGAACGAGCAGTACTTC. This translates into CASSQDTGSRNEQYF.

The chain has TRBV10-2 and TRBJ1-2; D remains unclear. V lost 8 bases, J lost 5 bases, and 9 bases lay in between. CDR3 size: 11 residues. Looked up from germline, CDR1 is WSHSY and CDR2 is SAAADI. The CDR3 is CASYSYYGYTF. In DNA form, the CDR3 reads TGCGCCAGCTACTCCTATTATGGCTACACCTTC.

The chain carries TRBV12-3 or TRBV12-4 and TRBJ2-7; 10 nucleotides agree with TRBD2. CDR3 length equals 12 residues. Trimming cost V 6 bases and J 6 bases; bases outside gene matches: 2. This CDR3 is CASRSGGAEQYF. For the CDR3, the DNA is TGTGCCAGCAGGAGCGGGGGGGCCGAGCAGTACTTC.

This chain connects TRBV6-2 or TRBV6-3 to TRBJ1-2, with D perhaps TRBD1 (5 bases). V was pared by 0 bases and J by 1 base, with 9 bases between. Germline CDR1 and CDR2: MNHEY and SVGEGT. The CDR3 has 15 residues. The CDR3, as DNA: TGTGCCAGCAGTTACTCAGGGCAGGGTAACTATGGCTACACCTTC. It translates to CASSYSGQGNYGYTF.

The chain uses TRBV6-2 or TRBV6-3 and TRBJ1-1, with 8 bases lining up with TRBD1. After removal of 4 bases from V and 0 bases from J, the junction contained 7 bases not matched to a gene. This CDR3 has 16 residues. Germline V gene sequence: CDR1 MNHEY, CDR2 SVGEGT. The CDR3 region has the DNA TGTGCCAGCAGTTCCTGGGACAGGTCTATGAACACTGAAGCTTTCTTT. As protein: CASSSWDRSMNTEAFF.

The V and J genes are TRBV5-5 and TRBJ1-5, with unresolved D. Germline CDR1 is SGHKS and CDR2 is YYEKEE (reference sequence). The CDR3 extends over 15 amino acids. Trimming left V 0 bases short and J 4 bases short, with 11 bases between. CDR3 sequence: CASSLGIAGNQPQHF. The CDR3 DNA reads as TGTGCCAGCAGCTTGGGTATTGCGGGGAATCAGCCCCAGCATTTT.

The genes are TRBV18 and TRBJ1-2; 9 bases are a match to TRBD1. The junction had 12 bases not matched to a gene; V was cut back by 6 bases and J by 1 base. Germline CDR1 reads KGHSH; CDR2 reads LQKENI. The CDR3 length is 17 residues. The DNA of the CDR3 is TGTGCCAGCTCCGGGCGGACAGGGGTGGACGATAACTATGGCTACACCTTC. This codes for CASSGRTGVDDNYGYTF.

This clone came up once. V usage is TRBV30 and J usage is TRBJ1-2; D possibly corresponds to TRBD1 (5 bases). The CDR3 length is 14 residues. V lost 4 bases and J lost 4, with 16 bases in between. Looked up from germline, CDR1 is GTSNPN and CDR2 is SVGIG (reference sequence). Here the CDR3 reads CAWNTQGRAYGYTF. Here the CDR3 DNA reads TGTGCCTGGAATACGCAGGGTCGGGCCTATGGCTACACCTTC.

The chain joins TRBV11-3 to TRBJ2-7, with D possibly TRBD2 on 6 matching bases. The CDR3 consists of 13 residues. Germline V gene data show CDR1 as SGHNT and CDR2 as YENEEA. V lost 4 bases and J lost 6, with 13 bases in between. CDR3 protein: CASSYGRVAEQYF. CDR3 in DNA: TGTGCCAGCAGCTACGGGAGAGTAGCCGAGCAGTACTTC.

This clone appeared many times. The chain links TRBV10-2 to TRBJ1-2; D gene unclear. V gave up 3 bases and J gave up 5 bases, with 10 bases separating them. CDR3 length: 13 residues. Germline V gives CDR1 WSHSY, CDR2 SAAADI. In DNA form, the CDR3 reads TGCGCCAGCAGTGAACACAGCTCTTATGGCTACACCTTC. Translating it yields CASSEHSSYGYTF.

The J gene is TRBJ2-5, the V gene TRBV19, with a possible D match to TRBD1 (5 bases). CDR3 size: 14 residues. Germline V gene lookup returns CDR1 LNHDA and CDR2 SQIVND (reference sequence). V dropped 3 bases and J dropped 7 bases, with 15 bases sitting between them. The CDR3 reads CASSINPTTGTQYF. DNA for the CDR3: TGTGCCAGTAGTATTAACCCCACAACAGGGACCCAGTACTTC.

The chain couples TRBV2 to TRBJ1-1; D unresolved. The length of the CDR3 is 13 residues. The germline gives CDR1 SNHLY, CDR2 FYNNEI. V lost 4 bases, J lost 4 bases, and 10 bases lay in between. Here the CDR3 reads CASSGLRGTEAFF. In DNA, the CDR3 is TGTGCCAGCAGTGGGCTCCGGGGCACTGAAGCTTTCTTT.

The V call is TRBV7-8, the J call TRBJ1-6, with D possibly TRBD1 on 5 matching bases. The germline V gene encodes CDR1 SGHVS and CDR2 FQNEAQ. The CDR3 loop spans 17 amino acids. The ends were cut back, 3 bases at V and 6 bases at J, with 18 bases in the middle. CDR3 bases: TGTGCCAGCAGCTTTGTCGGCGGGGCCGGGGCTAATTCACCCCTCCACTTT. Amino acid sequence: CASSFVGGAGANSPLHF. Variable domain in full (rest from reference TRBV7-8 and TRBJ1-6): GAGVSQSPRYKVAKRGQDVALRCDPISGHVSLFWYQQALGQGPEFLTYFQNEAQLDKSGLPSDRFFAERPEGSVSTLKIQRTQQEDSAVYLCASSFVGGAGANSPLHFGNGTRLTVT.

The chain recombines TRBV7-3 with TRBJ2-1; a weak D match, TRBD2 (6 bases). V lost 4 bases and J 7 bases, leaving 14 bases between the germline ends. Germline CDR1 is SGHTA and CDR2 is FQGTGA. The CDR3 spans 14 residues. CDR3 amino acids: CASSSHIGGNEQFF. Written as DNA, the CDR3 is TGTGCCAGCAGCTCTCATATTGGGGGGAATGAGCAGTTCTTC.

CDR3 residues: CASSPIYSGDQPQHF. The CDR3, as DNA: TGTGCCAGCTCACCCATTTACTCGGGAGATCAGCCCCAGCATTTT. V and J are TRBV18 and TRBJ1-5, with unresolved D. CDR1 and CDR2 from the germline V gene are KGHSH and LQKENI. The CDR3 is made up of 15 amino acids. The V gene lost 3 bases and the J gene lost 5 bases, with 14 bases spanning the gap.

This clone was seen more than once but under ten times. This chain links TRBV4-3 with TRBJ2-7, with D perhaps matching TRBD2 (6 bases). Germline V gives CDR1 LGHNA, CDR2 YSLEER. CDR3 length: 14 residues. Deletions cut 2 bases from V and 5 bases from J, with 13 bases between. CDR3 sequence (DNA): TGCGCCAGCAGCCAAAAGACTAGTTGGCACGAGCAGTACTTC. Translating gives CASSQKTSWHEQYF.

The chain carries TRBV30 and TRBJ2-3, with 7 bases aligning to TRBD2. The CDR3 covers 16 residues. V shed 0 bases and J 8 bases; nucleotides not matched to a gene: 14. The germline V gene has CDR1 GTSNPN and CDR2 SVGIG (reference sequence). The CDR3 coding sequence is TGTGCCTGGAGTGTAGGGTTCGGGCTAGCGGAACCTACGCAGTATTTT. Residues: CAWSVGFGLAEPTQYF. Full variable domain (missing parts from reference TRBV30 and TRBJ2-3): SQTIHQWPATLVQPVGSPLSLECTVEGTSNPNLYWYRQAAGRGLQLLFYSVGIGQISSEVPQNLSASRPQDRQFILSSKKLLLSDSGFYLCAWSVGFGLAEPTQYFGPGTRLTVL.

V and J are TRBV5-1 and TRBJ1-5, with TRBD1 as a possible D gene (6 bases). Germline CDR1 reads SGHRS; CDR2 reads YFSETQ. V lost 4 bases and J lost 5, with 13 bases in between. This CDR3 is built from 14 residues. CDR3 nucleotides: TGCGCCAGCAGCCCCGCGGCAGGGGATCAGCCCCAGCATTTT. Its protein is CASSPAAGDQPQHF.

The chain uses TRBV24-1 and TRBJ1-2; the D is unclear. Germline assignment: CDR1 KGHDR and CDR2 SFDVKD. V lost 3 bases, J lost 5 bases, and 18 bases lay in between. The CDR3 runs 16 residues. The CDR3: CATSDPRGGSVYGYTF. The CDR3 DNA sequence: TGTGCCACCAGTGATCCCCGAGGCGGGAGTGTATATGGCTACACCTTC.

The chain combines TRBV4-1 with TRBJ2-1; a weak D match, TRBD2 (6 bases). The CDR3 spans 20 residues. Germline lookup yields CDR1 MGHRA and CDR2 YSYEKL. V shed 2 bases and J shed 6 bases, with 29 bases lying between them. The CDR3 loop reads CASSQKGTVSELAPLNEQFF. The DNA of the CDR3 is TGCGCCAGCAGCCAAAAGGGGACTGTCTCCGAACTAGCACCCCTCAATGAGCAGTTCTTC.

V is TRBV30 and J is TRBJ1-1, with 7 nucleotides matching TRBD1. The germline gives CDR1 GTSNPN, CDR2 SVGIG (reference sequence). CDR3 length: 13 residues. With 2 bases clipped from V and 8 bases from J, the junction kept 8 bases outside the gene matches. The CDR3 loop reads CAWSLGTDDEAFF. In DNA form, the CDR3 reads TGTGCCTGGAGTTTGGGGACAGACGACGAAGCTTTCTTT.

V and J are TRBV12-3 or TRBV12-4 and TRBJ1-1; the D is unclear. Trimming pared 5 bases from V and 2 bases from J, leaving 3 bases between. The CDR3 runs 11 residues. The CDR3 protein is CASSINTEAFF. CDR3 nucleotides: TGTGCCAGCAGTATAAACACTGAAGCTTTCTTT.

The CDR3 nucleotides are TGTGCCACCAGCCAGGATAACTATGGCTACACCTTC. Translation gives CATSQDNYGYTF. The V gene is TRBV24-1, the J gene TRBJ1-2; D uncertain. V dropped 7 bases and J dropped 1 base, with 6 bases sitting between them. The CDR3 extends over 12 amino acids. Germline V gene sequence: CDR1 KGHDR, CDR2 SFDVKD.